The present T cell receptor beta chain was sequenced within a study of blood T cell repertoires in COVID-19. Across about 22 US areas, participants ranged in age from about 18 to 100 years. Assignment of participants to cohorts was predicated upon participant-reported clinical history. Participants classified as exposed had met a COVID-19 case within 2 weeks before study entry. This clone has just a few counts. The assay was immunoSEQ multiplex PCR, and TCRdb's table has in-frame clones only and misses some. The sample holds around 140,000 clones, around 90% seen once. The length of the CDR3 is 14 residues. V lost 5 bases and J 2 bases, leaving 10 bases between the germline ends. Germline values: CDR1 LNHDA, CDR2 SQIVND (reference sequence).

Sequencing input: PBMCs or T cells enriched from blood (not recorded which). The V gene is TRBV19, the J gene TRBJ1-5; no definite D call. The source is a woman aged 40 to 50 who had been exposed to COVID-19. CDR3 DNA: TGTGCCAGTAGTCTGGCAGTTCGCAATCAGCCCCAGCATTTT. Protein product: CASSLAVRNQPQHF.